This TCR beta chain came from a study of cytomegalovirus exposure and HLA in healthy donors. Broader study findings: Researchers reported from a later analysis that most CMV-associated TCR beta chains appeared HLA-restricted. Analysis was carried out at a later point, and it linked a missense DCLRE1C variant to TCR beta V- and J-gene trimming.

60 Vbeta and 13 Jbeta primers were used in PCR. Data came from immunoSEQ multiplex PCR; TCRdb stores just in-frame clones and leaves some out. The profile covers 75,000 to 100,000 clones, with 55% to 80% appearing a single time and roughly 1.2% taken by the ten largest. This CDR3 is built from 14 residues. V lost 1 base, J lost 3 bases, and 10 bases lay in between. The germline CDR1 and CDR2 sequences are SGHDT and YYEEEE. Regarding this clone: Its specificity is unknown.

The receptor's source is a female donor in good health and CMV-seronegative. This chain connects TRBV5-6 to TRBJ1-1; D is possibly TRBD1 (5 bases). Sequences were obtained from PBMCs. The CDR3 DNA is TGTGCCAGCAGCTTGTGGGGGGTCCACACTGAAGCTTTCTTT. It encodes CASSLWGVHTEAFF. The full variable domain, with the rest looked up from reference TRBV5-6 and TRBJ1-1, is DAGVTQSPTHLIKTRGQQVTLRCSPKSGHDTVSWYQQALGQGPQFIFQYYEEEERQRGNFPDRFSGHQFPNYSSELNVNALLLGDSALYLCASSLWGVHTEAFFGQGTRLTVV.